This T cell receptor (beta chain) derives from a study of cytomegalovirus exposure and HLA in healthy donors. Regarding this clone: As yet, its antigen is unknown. At one boundary the junction diverges from the germline segment, which might be a read error.

Use of 60 Vbeta and 13 Jbeta primers characterized the PCR. In the source study's methods: Roughly 9.9 million shared chains were among the roughly 80 million unique TCR beta chains that a later analysis counted. Generated by immunoSEQ multiplex PCR, the TCRdb table keeps only in-frame clones and is missing some. V and J calls and clone size are copied from that table; D and trimming were computed from the DNA. Here the sample spans approximately 170,000 clones, approximately 80% being singletons. Findings of the study overall: Later work found most CMV-associated TCR beta chains apparently HLA-restricted. Analyses of presence and absence presupposed an approximately uniform sequencing depth across donors. The authors excluded some V segments, including TRBV6-2 and TRBV6-3, as indistinguishable.

The CDR3 runs 14 residues. Looked up from germline, CDR1 is SGHNT and CDR2 is YYREEE (reference sequence). The TCR was taken from a woman between 18 and 29 years old in good health and CMV-seronegative. The chain joins TRBV5-4 to TRBJ1-2; TRBD1 agrees at 7 bases. Sequenced input: PBMCs. The CDR3: CASSLVGQSYGYTF. CDR3 bases: TGTGCCAGCAGCTTGGTGGGACAGAGCTATGGCTACACTTTC.